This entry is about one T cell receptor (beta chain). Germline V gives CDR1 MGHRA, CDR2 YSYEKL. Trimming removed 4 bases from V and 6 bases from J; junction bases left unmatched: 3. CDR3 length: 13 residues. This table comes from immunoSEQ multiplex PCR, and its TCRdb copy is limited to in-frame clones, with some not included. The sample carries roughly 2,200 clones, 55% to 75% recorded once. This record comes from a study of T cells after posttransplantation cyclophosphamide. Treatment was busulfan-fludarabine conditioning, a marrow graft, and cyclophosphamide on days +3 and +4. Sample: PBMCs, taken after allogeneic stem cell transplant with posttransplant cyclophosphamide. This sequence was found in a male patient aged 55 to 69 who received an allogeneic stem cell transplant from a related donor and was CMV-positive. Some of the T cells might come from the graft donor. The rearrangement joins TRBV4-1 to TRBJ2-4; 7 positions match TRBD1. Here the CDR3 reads CASSLGTVNIQYF. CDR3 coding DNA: TGCGCCAGCAGCCTTGGGACAGTAAACATTCAGTACTTC.